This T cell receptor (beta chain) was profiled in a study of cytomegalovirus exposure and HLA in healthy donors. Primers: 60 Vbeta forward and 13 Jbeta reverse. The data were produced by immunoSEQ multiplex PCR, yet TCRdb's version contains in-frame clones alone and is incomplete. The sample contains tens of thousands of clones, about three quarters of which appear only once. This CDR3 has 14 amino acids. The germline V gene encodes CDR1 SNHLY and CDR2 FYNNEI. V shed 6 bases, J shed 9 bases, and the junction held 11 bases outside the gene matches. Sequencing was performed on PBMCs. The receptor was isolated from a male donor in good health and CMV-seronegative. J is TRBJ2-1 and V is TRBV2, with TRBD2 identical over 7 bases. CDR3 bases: TGTGCCAGCAGGGGAGGGACCTCCGGCTGTGAGCAGTTCTTC. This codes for CASRGGTSGCEQFF.